The 11 T cell receptor beta chains listed next were all sequenced from one sample in a study of early T cells in non-severe SARS-CoV-2 infection. From the 5' RACE reads, TCRdb called clonotypes with MiXCR, one entry per CDR3 protein. This sample carries 70,000 or so distinct CDR3 sequences, about an eighth of them seen once, and the ten largest clones take about 14%. Input material: whole blood. The receptors originated from an adult who was a healthcare worker with PCR-confirmed SARS-CoV-2 infection or an uninfected control (not recorded which).

Here the CDR3 reads CASSTGTSGNTIYF. CDR3 coding DNA: TGTGCCAGCAGCACGGGAACCTCTGGAAACACCATATATTTT. The chain joins TRBV9 to TRBJ1-3; unclear D gene. Trimming stripped 4 bases from V and 0 bases from J, with 8 bases between. This CDR3 spans 14 amino acids. CDR1 is SGDLS and CDR2 is YYNGEE in the germline V gene. Full variable domain (missing parts from reference TRBV9 and TRBJ1-3): DSGVTQTPKHLITATGQRVTLRCSPRSGDLSVYWYQQSLDQGLQFLIQYYNGEERAKGNILERFSAQQFPDLHSELNLSSLELGDSALYFCASSTGTSGNTIYFGEGSWLTVV.

This clonotype was seen a handful of times. The gene calls are TRBV29-1 and TRBJ2-4, with 7 bases lining up with TRBD1. V trimming: 6 bases; J trimming: 8 bases; junction bases outside the gene matches: 10. The V gene's germline CDR1 is SQVTM and CDR2 ANQGSEA. The CDR3 length is 13 residues. CDR3 DNA sequence: TGCAGCGTCACAGGGGTCCGAAGAGACATTCAGTACTTC. As protein: CSVTGVRRDIQYF. The entire variable domain, with the rest obtained from reference TRBV29-1 and TRBJ2-4, is as follows: SAVISQKPSRDICQRGTSLTIQCQVDSQVTMMFWYRQQPGQSLTLIATANQGSEATYESGFVIDKFPISRPNLTFSTLTVSNMSPEDSSIYLCSVTGVRRDIQYFGAGTRLSVL.

This chain uses TRBV14 with TRBJ2-5; 7 nucleotides match TRBD2. The CDR3 totals 15 residues. J gave up 1 base and V 0 bases, and 2 bases lay outside the gene matches. CDR1 and CDR2 (germline): SGHDN, FVKESK. The CDR3 nucleotides read TGTGCCAGCAGCCAAGATGGGAGGGGCCAAGAGACCCAGTACTTC. Protein product: CASSQDGRGQETQYF.

The gene calls are TRBV20-1 and TRBJ2-3; 12 nucleotides agree with TRBD1. This CDR3 is 16 amino acids long. CDR1 is DFQATT and CDR2 is SNEGSKA in the germline V gene (reference sequence). V trimming: 5 bases; J trimming: 4 bases; junction bases outside the gene matches: 10. CDR3 protein: CSARRGQGASSDTQYF. In nucleotides, the CDR3 is TGCAGTGCTCGAAGGGGACAGGGGGCGTCTTCAGATACGCAGTATTTT.

The table lists this clonotype with a few counts. The CDR3: CASRGDPADTQYF. The DNA for the CDR3 is TGTGCCAGCCGGGGGGACCCAGCAGATACGCAGTATTTT. The rearrangement uses TRBV7-2 and TRBJ2-3; 7 bases fit TRBD2. This CDR3 comprises 13 residues. CDR1 SGHTA and CDR2 FQGNSA come from the germline V gene. V lost 8 bases to trimming and J lost 4 bases; unmatched junction nucleotides: 6.

The table lists this clonotype with many counts. The chain uses TRBV10-3 and TRBJ1-2; the match to TRBD1 covers 10 bases. The germline CDR1 and CDR2 sequences are ENHRY and SYGVKD. This CDR3 is 13 amino acids long. V dropped 7 bases and J dropped 5; count of bases not matched to a gene: 4. CDR3 sequence reads: CAINAGQGYGYTF. In nucleotides, the CDR3 is TGTGCCATCAATGCGGGACAGGGGTATGGCTACACCTTC.

This clonotype has a handful of counts. The chain couples TRBV6-6 to TRBJ2-5; weak D call: TRBD2 (6 bases). The CDR3 is 15 amino acids. V lost 7 bases, J lost 5 bases, and 20 bases lay in between. Germline V gives CDR1 MNHNY, CDR2 SVGAGI (reference sequence). The CDR3 nucleotides are TGTGCCAGCATCCCCCCTGGAGGGGCGGGGGAGACCCAGTACTTC. This codes for CASIPPGGAGETQYF.

The gene calls are TRBV10-2 and TRBJ2-7; D call uncertain. Germline V gene lookup returns CDR1 WSHSY and CDR2 SAAADI. CDR3 length equals 12 residues. The V end was cut by 2 bases, the J end by 6 bases, with 8 bases between. CDR3 loop: CASSEMPGEQYF. The CDR3 DNA is TGCGCCAGCAGTGAGATGCCCGGCGAGCAGTACTTC.

The genes are TRBV6-2 or TRBV6-3 and TRBJ1-2; D is undetermined. Germline V gene data show CDR1 as MNHEY and CDR2 as SVGEGT. The CDR3 loop spans 11 amino acids. V was shortened by 5 bases and J by 4 bases, with 5 bases between the two germline ends. The CDR3 sequence: CASSTTYGYTF. In DNA, the CDR3 is TGTGCCAGCAGTACAACCTATGGCTACACCTTC.

The J gene is TRBJ2-7, the V gene TRBV20-1, with a weak D call TRBD2 (5 bases). The CDR3 totals 14 residues. Germline CDR1 is DFQATT and CDR2 is SNEGSKA (reference sequence). V was pared by 3 bases and J by 2 bases, with 14 bases between. The DNA for the CDR3 is TGCAGTGCTAGGGCGATGACGGGAACCTACGAGCAGTACTTC. This codes for CSARAMTGTYEQYF.

The chain combines TRBV2 with TRBJ2-2; D is ambiguous. V was trimmed by 8 bases and J by 3 bases, leaving 13 bases between them. This CDR3 spans 14 amino acids. The germline V gene has CDR1 SNHLY and CDR2 FYNNEI. The CDR3 coding sequence is TGTGCCAGCCGCTATGGGCGAGACACCGGGGAGCTGTTTTTT. It translates to CASRYGRDTGELFF.